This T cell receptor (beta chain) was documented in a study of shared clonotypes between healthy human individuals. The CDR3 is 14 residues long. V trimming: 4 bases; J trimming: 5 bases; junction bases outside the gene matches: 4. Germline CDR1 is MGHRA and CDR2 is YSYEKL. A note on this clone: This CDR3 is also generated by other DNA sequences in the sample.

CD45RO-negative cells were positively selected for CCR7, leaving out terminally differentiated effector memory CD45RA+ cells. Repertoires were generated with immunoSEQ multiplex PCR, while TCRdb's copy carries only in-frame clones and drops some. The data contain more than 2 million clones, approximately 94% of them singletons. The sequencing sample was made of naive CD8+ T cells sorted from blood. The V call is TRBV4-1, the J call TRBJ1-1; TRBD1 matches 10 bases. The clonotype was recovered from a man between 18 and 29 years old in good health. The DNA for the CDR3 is TGCGCCAGCAGCCGCGGACAGGGGGGAACTGAAGCTTTCTTT. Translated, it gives CASSRGQGGTEAFF.